The next 14 T cell receptor beta chains were all read from a single sample in a study of blood T cell repertoires in COVID-19. Sequenced by immunoSEQ multiplex PCR; TCRdb stores in-frame clones only, minus some. The data hold about 130,000 clones, with about 79% observed a single time. Sequencing input: PBMCs or T cells enriched from blood (not recorded which). Source of these receptors: a man between 50 and 59 years old who had recovered from COVID-19.

The chain is built from TRBV2 and TRBJ1-3; TRBD1 matches at 7 bases. This CDR3 is 15 amino acids long. CDR1 SNHLY and CDR2 FYNNEI come from the germline V gene. The V and J ends lost 4 bases and 3 bases, in that order; junction bases with no gene match: 6. As DNA, the CDR3 is TGTGCCAGCAGTGTCGGTACAGGGGTTGGAAACACCATATATTTT. This encodes CASSVGTGVGNTIYF.

The chain uses TRBV10-3 and TRBJ2-7, with TRBD1 as a possible D gene (5 bases). The germline gives CDR1 ENHRY, CDR2 SYGVKD. V was pared by 7 bases and J by 0 bases, with 7 bases between. CDR3 length: 12 amino acids. CDR3 DNA: TGTGCCATCAATCAGGGCTCCTACGAGCAGTACTTC. It translates to CAINQGSYEQYF.

The chain couples TRBV7-2 to TRBJ2-3; 7 positions match TRBD1. Germline CDR1 SGHTA, CDR2 FQGNSA. The CDR3 covers 14 residues. The J segment lost 3 bases and the V segment lost 6 bases, leaving 6 bases of the junction unmatched. The CDR3 nucleotides are TGTGCCAGCAGGCAGCAACAGGGGACAGATACGCAGTATTTT. Translation: CASRQQQGTDTQYF.

The chain carries TRBV6-2 or TRBV6-3 and TRBJ2-7; 11 positions agree with TRBD1. V was pared by 4 bases and J by 2 bases, with 1 base of the junction left unmatched. The CDR3 has 14 amino acids. Germline lookup yields CDR1 MNHEY and CDR2 SVGEGT. CDR3 sequence (DNA): TGTGCCAGCAGTTCGGGACAGGGGGCCTACGAGCAGTACTTC. Translation: CASSSGQGAYEQYF.

J is TRBJ2-1 and V is TRBV4-1; 10 bases match TRBD2. The length of the CDR3 is 13 residues. The junction had 3 bases not matched to a gene; V was cut back by 3 bases and J by 10 bases. From germline, CDR1 is MGHRA and CDR2 YSYEKL. The CDR3 DNA follows: TGCGCCAGCAGCCAGGGGACTAGCGCCGAGCAGTTCTTC. Residues: CASSQGTSAEQFF.

The rearrangement uses TRBV24-1 and TRBJ2-1; TRBD2 matches 11 bases. The trim removed 9 bases at V and 3 bases at J, leaving 3 bases unmatched. CDR3 length: 14 amino acids. Germline V lookup: CDR1 KGHDR, CDR2 SFDVKD. The CDR3 DNA reads as TGTGCCACCGCGACTAGCGGGGTCTACAATGAGCAGTTCTTC. Translating it yields CATATSGVYNEQFF.

V gene TRBV19 combines with J gene TRBJ2-2; D might be TRBD1 (5 bases). Germline V lookup: CDR1 LNHDA, CDR2 SQIVND (reference sequence). Deletions cut 4 bases from V and 5 bases from J, with 14 bases between. The CDR3 has 15 residues. DNA for the CDR3: TGTGCCAGTAGTAAGGGGCAATTGAGAACCGGGGAGCTGTTTTTT. Residues: CASSKGQLRTGELFF.

This chain links TRBV19 with TRBJ1-2; 7 bases fit TRBD1. V was clipped by 3 bases and J by 5 bases; unmatched bases: 6. The CDR3 covers 14 residues. Per the germline V gene, CDR1 is LNHDA and CDR2 is SQIVND (reference sequence). CDR3 amino acids: CASSIGNRGYGYTF. CDR3 sequence (DNA): TGTGCCAGTAGTATTGGTAACAGGGGATATGGCTACACCTTC.

V usage is TRBV10-2 and J usage is TRBJ1-6; no reliable D call. CDR3 length equals 14 residues. Trimming took off 6 bases at V and 11 bases at J, with 17 bases between the two ends. CDR1 and CDR2 from the germline V gene are WSHSY and SAAADI. DNA for the CDR3: TGCGCCAGCAGCGGGGAGGGTAGGTGGGCACCCCTCCACTTT. It specifies CASSGEGRWAPLHF.

The chain is built from TRBV18 and TRBJ2-2; 9 bases are shared with TRBD2. V was clipped by 0 bases and J by 0 bases; unmatched bases: 11. The CDR3 spans 20 residues. Germline V gene data show CDR1 as KGHSH and CDR2 as LQKENI. The CDR3 nucleotides read TGTGCCAGCTCACCACCACCCCATAGCGGGGGTGGCCCGAACACCGGGGAGCTGTTTTTT. Protein sequence: CASSPPPHSGGGPNTGELFF.

The rearrangement joins TRBV5-4 to TRBJ2-2; D possibly corresponds to TRBD1 (5 bases). This CDR3 has 13 residues. The germline gives CDR1 SGHNT, CDR2 YYREEE (reference sequence). The V end was cut by 10 bases, the J end by 1 base, with 11 bases between. CDR3 in amino acids: CAAGRENTGELFF. In nucleotides, the CDR3 is TGTGCCGCCGGCAGGGAGAACACCGGGGAGCTGTTTTTT.

The CDR3 DNA follows: TGTGCCAGCAGTTGGGGAGGCTTAGGAGGGAGGGATGAGCAGTTCTTC. It is translated as CASSWGGLGGRDEQFF. The rearrangement uses TRBV6-5 and TRBJ2-1; 7 bases match TRBD2. CDR3 size: 16 residues. In germline, CDR1 is MNHEY, CDR2 SVGAGI. Trimming took 4 bases from V and 8 from J; bases not matched to a gene: 14.

This clone is a singleton in its sample. The CDR3 protein is CASSSTRNEQFF. The CDR3 DNA sequence: TGCGCCAGCAGCTCAACTAGAAATGAGCAGTTCTTC. The rearrangement uses TRBV5-1 and TRBJ2-1; tentative D call: TRBD2 (5 bases). CDR3 length: 12 residues. CDR1 and CDR2 from the germline V gene are SGHRS and YFSETQ. Trimming pared 3 bases from V and 7 bases from J, leaving 8 bases between.

The V gene is TRBV19, the J gene TRBJ1-4, with a weak D call TRBD1 (5 bases). Germline-derived CDR1 and CDR2 are LNHDA and SQIVND (reference sequence). The CDR3 sequence is 15 residues long. V gave up 5 bases and J gave up 1 base, with 11 bases separating them. The CDR3: CASSSGMRTNEKLFF. The DNA for the CDR3 is TGTGCCAGTAGTTCAGGGATGCGAACTAATGAAAAACTGTTTTTT. The entire variable domain, with the rest obtained from reference TRBV19 and TRBJ1-4, is as follows: DGGITQSPKYLFRKEGQNVTLSCEQNLNHDAMYWYRQDPGQGLRLIYYSQIVNDFQKGDIAEGYSVSREKKESFPLTVTSAQKNPTAFYLCASSSGMRTNEKLFFGSGTQLSVL.